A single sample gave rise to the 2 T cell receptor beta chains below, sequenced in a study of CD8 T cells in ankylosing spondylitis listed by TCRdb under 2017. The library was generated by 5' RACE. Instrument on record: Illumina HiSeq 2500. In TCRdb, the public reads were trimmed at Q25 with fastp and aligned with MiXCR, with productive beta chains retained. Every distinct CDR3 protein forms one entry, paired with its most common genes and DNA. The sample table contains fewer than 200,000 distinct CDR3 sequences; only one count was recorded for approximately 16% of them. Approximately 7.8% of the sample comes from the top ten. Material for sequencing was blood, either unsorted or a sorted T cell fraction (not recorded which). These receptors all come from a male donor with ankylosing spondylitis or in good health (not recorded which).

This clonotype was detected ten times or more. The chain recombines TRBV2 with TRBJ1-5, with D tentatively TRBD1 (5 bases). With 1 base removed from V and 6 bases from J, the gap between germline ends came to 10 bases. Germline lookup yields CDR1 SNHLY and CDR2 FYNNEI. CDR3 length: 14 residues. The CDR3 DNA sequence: TGTGCCAGCAGTGAAGGCAGGGCAGGTCAGCCCCAGCATTTT. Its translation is CASSEGRAGQPQHF.

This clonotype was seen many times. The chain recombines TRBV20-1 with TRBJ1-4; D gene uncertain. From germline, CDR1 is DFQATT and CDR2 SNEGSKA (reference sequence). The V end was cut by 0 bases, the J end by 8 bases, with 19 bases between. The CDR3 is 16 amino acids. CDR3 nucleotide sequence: TGCAGTGCTAGAGACGGCTCGTCCGTACTCGCGGAAAAACTGTTTTTT. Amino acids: CSARDGSSVLAEKLFF.